The rows below give T cell receptor beta chains drawn from one sample of a study of radiation and T cells in renal cell carcinoma. The repertoire was sequenced with immunoSEQ multiplex PCR; TCRdb's copy has only in-frame clones and lacks some. This sample has 60,000 to 75,000 clones, with 60% to 85% found just once. The source was blood, collected from a patient whose treatment included radiotherapy and nephrectomy. Every receptor here comes from a man in his fifties or sixties with renal cell carcinoma. The CDR3 runs from the conserved cysteine through the conserved F or W. A D gene is named only where the DNA matches it firmly. Size tells how often a clone was seen (once, few, many) or the class of an expanded clone, and some rows leave it out.

J: TRBJ2-1
length: 13
V: TRBV6-1
size: NA
D: TRBD1
DNA: TGTGCCATTCTGGACAGGAGCTACAATGAGCAGTTCTTC
CDR3: CAILDRSYNEQFF

J: TRBJ2-1
length: 12
V: TRBV6-1
size: NA
D: TRBD2
DNA: TGTGCCACCGAGCGGGAGCCCACTGAGCAGTTCTTC
CDR3: CATEREPTEQFF

J: TRBJ2-1
length: 15
V: TRBV11-2
size: NA
D: NA
DNA: TGTGCCAGCAGTCGAGGGGGGAGCTCCTACAATGAGCAGTTCTTC
CDR3: CASSRGGSSYNEQFF

J: TRBJ1-6
length: 15
V: TRBV5-1
size: NA
D: TRBD1
DNA: TGCGCCAGCAGCTTGGATGGGACAGGGCGAACACCCCTCCACTTT
CDR3: CASSLDGTGRTPLHF

J: TRBJ2-3
length: 12
V: TRBV6-5
size: once
D: NA
DNA: TGTGCCAGCAGTCCCAATCGGGATACGCAGTATTTT
CDR3: CASSPNRDTQYF

J: TRBJ1-2
length: 12
V: TRBV5-5
size: once
D: NA
DNA: TGTGCCAGCAGCTTGGACACCTATGGCTACACCTTC
CDR3: CASSLDTYGYTF

J: TRBJ2-7
length: 12
V: TRBV7-9
size: NA
D: NA
DNA: TGTGCCAGCAGCCAACAAGCCTACGAGCAGTACTTC
CDR3: CASSQQAYEQYF

J: TRBJ2-7
length: 19
V: TRBV11-2
size: few
D: NA
DNA: TGTGCCAGCAGCTTAGATTCCAGGGCGTACAGGGCTTTTCCCTACGAGCAGTACTTC
CDR3: CASSLDSRAYRAFPYEQYF

J: TRBJ2-1
length: 15
V: TRBV12-5
size: NA
D: NA
DNA: TGTGCTAGTGGTTTGCTAGGAGGAGCCTACAATGAGCAGTTCTTC
CDR3: CASGLLGGAYNEQFF

J: TRBJ2-2
length: 13
V: TRBV15
size: NA
D: NA
DNA: TGTGCCACCAGCAAAGAGAGAACCGGGGAGCTGTTTTTT
CDR3: CATSKERTGELFF

J: TRBJ2-2
length: 14
V: TRBV13
size: NA
D: NA
DNA: TGTGCCAGCAGCCTGGGACTTAACACCGGGGAGCTGTTTTTT
CDR3: CASSLGLNTGELFF

J: TRBJ1-4
length: 15
V: TRBV7-8
size: NA
D: TRBD1
DNA: TGTGCCAGCAGCTCAGAGGACAGGGGAAATGAAAAACTGTTTTTT
CDR3: CASSSEDRGNEKLFF

J: TRBJ1-4
length: 13
V: TRBV30
size: once
D: TRBD1
DNA: TGTGCCTGGAGTTCGACAGGGGCGGAAAAACTGTTTTTT
CDR3: CAWSSTGAEKLFF

J: TRBJ2-2
length: 14
V: TRBV5-1
size: NA
D: NA
DNA: TGCGCCAGCAGTCCTCAACCAAACACCGGGGAGCTGTTTTTT
CDR3: CASSPQPNTGELFF

J: TRBJ2-3
length: 13
V: TRBV5-1
size: NA
D: NA
DNA: TGCGCCAGCAGCTTGGCCGCACCAGATACGCAGTATTTT
CDR3: CASSLAAPDTQYF